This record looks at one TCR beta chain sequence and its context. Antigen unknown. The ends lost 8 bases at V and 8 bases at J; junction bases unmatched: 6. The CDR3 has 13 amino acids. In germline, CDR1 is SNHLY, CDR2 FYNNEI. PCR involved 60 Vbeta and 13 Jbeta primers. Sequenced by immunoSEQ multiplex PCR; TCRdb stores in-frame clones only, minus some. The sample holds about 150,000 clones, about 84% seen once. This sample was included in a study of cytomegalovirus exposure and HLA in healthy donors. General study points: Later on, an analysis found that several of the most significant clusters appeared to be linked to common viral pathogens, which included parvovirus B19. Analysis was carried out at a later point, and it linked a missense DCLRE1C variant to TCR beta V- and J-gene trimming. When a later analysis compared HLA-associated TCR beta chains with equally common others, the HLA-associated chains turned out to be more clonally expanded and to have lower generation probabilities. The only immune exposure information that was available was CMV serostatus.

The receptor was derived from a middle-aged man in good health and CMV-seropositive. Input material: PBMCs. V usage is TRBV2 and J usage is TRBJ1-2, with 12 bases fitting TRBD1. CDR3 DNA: TGTGCCAGCCGGGACAGGGGGCCGGGGGGCTACACCTTC. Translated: CASRDRGPGGYTF.